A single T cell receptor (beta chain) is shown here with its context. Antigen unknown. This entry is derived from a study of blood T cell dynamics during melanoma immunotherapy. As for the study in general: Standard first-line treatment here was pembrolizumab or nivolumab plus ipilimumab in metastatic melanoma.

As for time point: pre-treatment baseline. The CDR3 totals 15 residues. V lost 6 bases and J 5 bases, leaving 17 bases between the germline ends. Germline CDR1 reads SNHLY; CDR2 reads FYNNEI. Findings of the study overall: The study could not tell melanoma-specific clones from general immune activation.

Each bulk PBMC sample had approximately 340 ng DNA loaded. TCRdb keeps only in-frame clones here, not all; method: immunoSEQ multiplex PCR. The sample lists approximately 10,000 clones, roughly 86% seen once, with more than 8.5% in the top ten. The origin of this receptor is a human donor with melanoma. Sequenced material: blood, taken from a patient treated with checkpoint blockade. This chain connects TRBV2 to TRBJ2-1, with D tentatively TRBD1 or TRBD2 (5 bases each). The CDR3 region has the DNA TGTGCCAGCAGGGGAGTTGTCGGCAGGGACAATGAGCAGTTCTTC. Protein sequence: CASRGVVGRDNEQFF.